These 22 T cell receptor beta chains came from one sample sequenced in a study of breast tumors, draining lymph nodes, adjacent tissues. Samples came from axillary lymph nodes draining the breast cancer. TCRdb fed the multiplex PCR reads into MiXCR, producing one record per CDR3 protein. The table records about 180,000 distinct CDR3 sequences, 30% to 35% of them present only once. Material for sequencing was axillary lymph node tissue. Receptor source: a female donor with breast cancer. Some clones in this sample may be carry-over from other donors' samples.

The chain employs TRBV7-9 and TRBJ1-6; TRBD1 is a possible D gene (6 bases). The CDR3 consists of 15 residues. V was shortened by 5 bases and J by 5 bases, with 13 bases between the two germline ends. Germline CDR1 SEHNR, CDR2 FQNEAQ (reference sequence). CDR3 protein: CASSPWDTNNSPLHF. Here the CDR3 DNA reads TGTGCCAGCAGCCCGTGGGACACAAATAATTCACCCCTCCACTTT.

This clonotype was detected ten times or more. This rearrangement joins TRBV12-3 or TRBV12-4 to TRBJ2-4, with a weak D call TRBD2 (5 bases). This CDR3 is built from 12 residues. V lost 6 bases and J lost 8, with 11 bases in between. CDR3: CASSLSAYIQYF. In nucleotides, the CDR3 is TGTGCCAGCAGCCTTAGCGCTTACATTCAGTACTTC.

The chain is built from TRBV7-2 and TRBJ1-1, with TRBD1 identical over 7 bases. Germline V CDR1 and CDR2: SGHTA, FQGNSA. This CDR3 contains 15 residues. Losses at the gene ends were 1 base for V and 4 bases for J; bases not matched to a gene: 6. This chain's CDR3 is CASSLGQGLGTEAFF. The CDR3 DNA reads TGTGCCAGCAGCTTAGGACAGGGTTTGGGCACTGAAGCTTTCTTT.

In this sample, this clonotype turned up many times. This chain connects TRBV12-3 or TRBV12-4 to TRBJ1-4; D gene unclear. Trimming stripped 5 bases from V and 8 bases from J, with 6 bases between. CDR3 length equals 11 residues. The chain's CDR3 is CASSTGEKLFF. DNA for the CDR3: TGTGCCAGCAGTACGGGGGAAAAACTGTTTTTT.

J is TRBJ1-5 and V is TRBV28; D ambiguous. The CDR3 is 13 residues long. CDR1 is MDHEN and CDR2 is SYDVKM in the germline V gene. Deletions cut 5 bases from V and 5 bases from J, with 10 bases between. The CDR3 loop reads CASSPPVDQPQHF. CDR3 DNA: TGTGCCAGCAGTCCACCGGTTGATCAGCCCCAGCATTTT.

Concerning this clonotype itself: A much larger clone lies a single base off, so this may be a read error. The CDR3: CASTPTNSGNTMYF. CDR3 sequence (DNA): TGTGCCAGCACCCCGACTAACTCTGGAAACACCATGTATTTT. The rearrangement joins TRBV6-2 or TRBV6-3 to TRBJ1-3; no clear D gene. The CDR3 spans 14 residues. CDR1 is MNHEY, CDR2 SVGEGT, per germline.

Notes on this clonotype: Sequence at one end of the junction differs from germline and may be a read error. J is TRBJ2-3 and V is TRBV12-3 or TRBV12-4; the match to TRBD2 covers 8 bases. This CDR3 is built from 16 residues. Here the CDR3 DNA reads TGTGGCAGCAGTTGGCTAGCGGGCCACAGCACAGATACGCAGTATTTT. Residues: CGSSWLAGHSTDTQYF.

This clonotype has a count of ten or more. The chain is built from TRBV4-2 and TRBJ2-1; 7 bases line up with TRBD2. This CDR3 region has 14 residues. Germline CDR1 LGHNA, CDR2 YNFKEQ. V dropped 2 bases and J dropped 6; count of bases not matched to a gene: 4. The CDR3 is CASSQRGTINEQFF. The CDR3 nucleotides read TGTGCCAGCAGCCAACGCGGGACTATCAATGAGCAGTTCTTC.

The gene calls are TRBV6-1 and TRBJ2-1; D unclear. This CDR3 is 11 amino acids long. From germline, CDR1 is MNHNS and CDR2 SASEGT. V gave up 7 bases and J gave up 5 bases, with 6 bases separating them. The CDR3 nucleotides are TGTGCCAGCAACTCAAACAATGAGCAGTTCTTC. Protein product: CASNSNNEQFF.

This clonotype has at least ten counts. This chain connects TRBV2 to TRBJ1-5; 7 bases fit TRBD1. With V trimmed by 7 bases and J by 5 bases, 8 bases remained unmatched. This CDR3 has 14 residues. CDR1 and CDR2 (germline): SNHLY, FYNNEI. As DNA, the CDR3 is TGTGCCAGCACCCAGGCAGGGGGTGATCAGCCCCAGCATTTT. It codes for CASTQAGGDQPQHF.

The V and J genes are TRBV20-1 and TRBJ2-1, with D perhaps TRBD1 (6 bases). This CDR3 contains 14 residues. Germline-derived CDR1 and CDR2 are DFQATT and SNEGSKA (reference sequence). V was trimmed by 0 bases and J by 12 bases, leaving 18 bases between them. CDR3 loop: CSARDEGVISGQFF. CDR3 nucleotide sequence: TGCAGTGCTAGAGATGAGGGGGTAATTAGTGGGCAGTTCTTC.

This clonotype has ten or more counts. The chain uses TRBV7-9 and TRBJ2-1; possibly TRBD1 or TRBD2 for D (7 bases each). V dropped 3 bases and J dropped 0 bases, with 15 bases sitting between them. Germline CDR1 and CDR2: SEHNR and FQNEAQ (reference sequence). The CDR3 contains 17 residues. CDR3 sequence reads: CASSFLRGGPSYNEQFF. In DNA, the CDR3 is TGTGCCAGCAGCTTCCTCAGGGGGGGGCCCTCCTACAATGAGCAGTTCTTC.

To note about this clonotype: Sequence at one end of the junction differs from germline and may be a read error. The CDR3 bases are TGTGCCAGCAGCCAAGCAGGCTGGGACCTATCCTACGCGCAGTACTTC. It encodes CASSQAGWDLSYAQYF. The chain links TRBV14 to TRBJ2-7, with D possibly being TRBD1 or TRBD2 (5 bases each). This CDR3 comprises 16 residues. Germline V gene lookup returns CDR1 SGHDN and CDR2 FVKESK.

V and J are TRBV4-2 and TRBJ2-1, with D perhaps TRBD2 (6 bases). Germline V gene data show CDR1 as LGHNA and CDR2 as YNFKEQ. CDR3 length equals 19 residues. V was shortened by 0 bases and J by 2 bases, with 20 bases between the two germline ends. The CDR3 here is CASSQDPPFRGSAYNEQFF. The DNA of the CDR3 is TGTGCCAGCAGCCAAGACCCCCCCTTCCGGGGGTCAGCCTACAATGAGCAGTTCTTC.

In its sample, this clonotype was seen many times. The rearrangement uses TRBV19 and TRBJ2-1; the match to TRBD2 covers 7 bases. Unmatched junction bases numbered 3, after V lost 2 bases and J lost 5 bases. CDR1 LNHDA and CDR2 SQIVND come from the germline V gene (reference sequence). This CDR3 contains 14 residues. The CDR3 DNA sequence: TGTGCCAGTAGTATAACTAGCGCGCACAATGAGCAGTTCTTC. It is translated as CASSITSAHNEQFF.

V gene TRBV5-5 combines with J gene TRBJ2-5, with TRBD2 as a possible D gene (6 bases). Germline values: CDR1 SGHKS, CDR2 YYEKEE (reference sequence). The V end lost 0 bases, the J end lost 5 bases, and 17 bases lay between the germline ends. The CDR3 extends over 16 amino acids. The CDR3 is CASSLAGGSARETQYF. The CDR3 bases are TGTGCCAGCAGCTTGGCCGGAGGGTCGGCGCGGGAGACCCAGTACTTC.

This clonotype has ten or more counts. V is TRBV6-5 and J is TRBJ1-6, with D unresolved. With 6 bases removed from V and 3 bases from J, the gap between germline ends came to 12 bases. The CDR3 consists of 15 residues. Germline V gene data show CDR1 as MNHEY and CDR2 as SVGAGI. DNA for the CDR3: TGTGCCAGCAGCCACCCCCGCAACTATAATTCACCCCTCCACTTT. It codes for CASSHPRNYNSPLHF.

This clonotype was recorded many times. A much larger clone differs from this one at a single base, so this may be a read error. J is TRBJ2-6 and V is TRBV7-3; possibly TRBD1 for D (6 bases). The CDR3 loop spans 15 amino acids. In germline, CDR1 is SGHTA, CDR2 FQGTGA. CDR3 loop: CASSVHRAGANVLPF. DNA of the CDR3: TGTGCCAGCAGCGTCCACAGGGCTGGGGCCAACGTCCTGCCTTTC.

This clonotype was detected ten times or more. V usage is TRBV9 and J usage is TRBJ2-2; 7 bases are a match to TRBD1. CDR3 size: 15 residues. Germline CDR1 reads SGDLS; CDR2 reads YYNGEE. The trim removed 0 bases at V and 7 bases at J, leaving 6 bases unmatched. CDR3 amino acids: CASSVAVGGGGELFF. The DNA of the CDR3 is TGTGCCAGCAGCGTAGCGGTAGGGGGCGGCGGGGAGCTGTTTTTT.

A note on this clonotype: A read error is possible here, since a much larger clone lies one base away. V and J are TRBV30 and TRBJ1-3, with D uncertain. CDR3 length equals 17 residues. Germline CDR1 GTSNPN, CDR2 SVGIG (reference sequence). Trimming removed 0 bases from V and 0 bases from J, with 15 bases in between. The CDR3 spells CAWSVGPESRSGNTIYF. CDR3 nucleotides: TGTGCCTGGAGTGTTGGTCCTGAGTCCCGCTCTGGAAACACCATATATTTT.

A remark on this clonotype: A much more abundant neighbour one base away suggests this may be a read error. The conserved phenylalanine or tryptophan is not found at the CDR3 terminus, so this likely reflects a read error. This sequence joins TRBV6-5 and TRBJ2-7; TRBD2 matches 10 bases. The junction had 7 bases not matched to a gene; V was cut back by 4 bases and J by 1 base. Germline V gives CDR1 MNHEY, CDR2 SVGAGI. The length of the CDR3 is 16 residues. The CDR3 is CASSSFGLAESYEQYL. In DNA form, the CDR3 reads TGTGCCAGCAGTTCCTTCGGACTAGCGGAATCCTACGAGCAGTACCTC.

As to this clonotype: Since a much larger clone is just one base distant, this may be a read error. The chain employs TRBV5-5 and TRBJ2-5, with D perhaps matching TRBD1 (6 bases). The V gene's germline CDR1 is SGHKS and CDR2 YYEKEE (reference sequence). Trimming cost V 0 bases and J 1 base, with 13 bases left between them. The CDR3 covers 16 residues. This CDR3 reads CASSLGGPPRQETQYF. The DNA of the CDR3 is TGTGCCAGCAGCTTGGGGGGGCCGCCCCGCCAAGAGACCCAGTACTTC.